Following are 13 T cell receptor beta chains from one sample sequenced in a study of blood T cell repertoires in COVID-19. Sequencing used immunoSEQ multiplex PCR; TCRdb keeps in-frame clones, though not all of them. The sample contains roughly 87,000 clones, around 87% of which appear only once. The sequencing sample was made of peripheral blood. Receptor source: a man in his forties with acute or convalescent COVID-19.

This clone came up a few times. The V gene is TRBV19, the J gene TRBJ1-5, with D tentatively TRBD1 (6 bases). This CDR3 has 17 residues. Trimming cost V 4 bases and J 3 bases, with 19 bases left between them. Germline values: CDR1 LNHDA, CDR2 SQIVND (reference sequence). CDR3 sequence (DNA): TGTGCCAGTAGTACCGCCTCGGGACATAACTCCAATCAGCCCCAGCATTTT. It is translated as CASSTASGHNSNQPQHF.

CDR3 in amino acids: CASSYSRAGQNTEAFF. In DNA, the CDR3 is TGTGCCAGCAGTTACTCGAGGGCAGGCCAAAACACTGAAGCTTTCTTT. This rearrangement joins TRBV6-2 or TRBV6-3 to TRBJ1-1; D gene unclear. The germline V gene has CDR1 MNHEY and CDR2 SVGEGT. There are 16 residues in the CDR3. With 0 bases removed from V and 2 bases from J, the gap between germline ends came to 13 bases.

The V gene is TRBV19, the J gene TRBJ2-2; tentatively, D is TRBD1 (6 bases). CDR1 LNHDA and CDR2 SQIVND come from the germline V gene (reference sequence). V was cut by 10 bases and J by 4 bases, with 19 bases left in between. There are 15 residues in the CDR3. This CDR3 reads CATAPANRATGELFF. The CDR3 bases are TGTGCCACTGCACCAGCTAACAGGGCCACCGGGGAGCTGTTTTTT.

The chain carries TRBV23-1 and TRBJ1-2; 8 bases fit TRBD1. TRBV23-1 is recorded as an ORF, its role being uncertain. The V segment lost 4 bases and the J segment 4 bases; nucleotides outside the gene matches: 17. The CDR3 is 18 amino acids. The CDR3 DNA follows: TGCGCCAGCAGTCGCCTTGGACAGGGTAAGAAGTGCGGCTATGGCTACACCTTC. Residues: CASSRLGQGKKCGYGYTF.

The chain couples TRBV29-1 to TRBJ2-1; perhaps TRBD2 as D (5 bases). This CDR3 is 14 amino acids long. Trimming shortened V by 4 bases and J by 7 bases, and 17 bases separated the two germline ends. Germline V lookup: CDR1 SQVTM, CDR2 ANQGSEA. The CDR3 is CSVGWLRETNEQFF. The CDR3 bases are TGCAGCGTTGGGTGGTTAAGGGAGACTAATGAGCAGTTCTTC.

The chain joins TRBV24-1 to TRBJ2-1, with 9 bases identical to TRBD1. This CDR3 has 16 residues. Per the germline V gene, CDR1 is KGHDR and CDR2 is SFDVKD. Trimming at V came to 1 base and at J to 9 bases, leaving 9 bases not matched to a gene. Written as DNA, the CDR3 is TGTGCCACCAGTGATTTCGTGACAGGGGGGAACACTGAGCAGTTCTTC. As protein: CATSDFVTGGNTEQFF.

This chain connects TRBV2 to TRBJ2-7; TRBD1 matches at 12 bases. The CDR3 loop spans 14 amino acids. Germline V gives CDR1 SNHLY, CDR2 FYNNEI. The V gene end was trimmed by 5 bases and the J gene end by 7 bases; junction bases not matched to a gene: 6. CDR3 protein: CASSWDRGQEEQYF. The CDR3 DNA is TGTGCCAGCAGTTGGGACAGGGGGCAGGAAGAGCAGTACTTC.

The chain employs TRBV11-2 and TRBJ2-3; D is unclear. Trimming pared 2 bases from V and 2 bases from J, leaving 17 bases between. This CDR3 is 17 amino acids long. The germline gives CDR1 SGHAT, CDR2 FQNNGV. The CDR3: CASSLLTPGSTTDTQYF. The CDR3 region has the DNA TGTGCCAGCAGCTTACTAACCCCGGGTTCTACCACAGATACGCAGTATTTT.

This clone was detected once. The chain uses TRBV9 and TRBJ1-3, with 11 bases aligning to TRBD1. CDR1 is SGDLS and CDR2 is YYNGEE in the germline V gene. J was trimmed by 1 base and V by 0 bases; bases with no gene match: 6. The CDR3 extends over 18 amino acids. In DNA form, the CDR3 reads TGTGCCAGCAGCGTAGGGACAGGGGGCGTTGTGTCTGGAAACACCATATATTTT. This codes for CASSVGTGGVVSGNTIYF.

This chain joins TRBV2 and TRBJ1-2; 10 positions agree with TRBD1. Germline loops: CDR1 SNHLY, CDR2 FYNNEI. V was clipped by 6 bases and J by 8 bases; unmatched bases: 12. The CDR3 is 15 amino acids. CDR3: CASSLTPGQGYGYTF. CDR3 in DNA: TGTGCCAGCAGCCTAACTCCGGGACAGGGGTACGGCTACACCTTC.

This chain uses TRBV2 with TRBJ2-3; TRBD1 matches at 9 bases. The CDR3 sequence is 15 residues long. The J segment lost 4 bases and the V segment lost 5 bases, leaving 7 bases of the junction unmatched. The germline V gene has CDR1 SNHLY and CDR2 FYNNEI. For the CDR3, the DNA is TGTGCCAGCAGTCTCACAGGGGGCGCCCCAGATACGCAGTATTTT. As protein: CASSLTGGAPDTQYF.

This chain connects TRBV5-1 to TRBJ1-3; 9 nucleotides line up with TRBD1. The length of the CDR3 is 14 residues. Trimming cost V 4 bases and J 9 bases; bases outside gene matches: 8. Germline V CDR1 and CDR2: SGHRS, YFSETQ. The CDR3 coding sequence is TGCGCCAGCAGCCCGGACAGGGGAGTTGCCACCATATATTTT. Its translation: CASSPDRGVATIYF.

V usage is TRBV30 and J usage is TRBJ2-5, with 8 bases lining up with TRBD2. CDR3 length: 15 amino acids. Germline CDR1 and CDR2: GTSNPN and SVGIG (reference sequence). V lost 1 base to trimming and J lost 1 base; unmatched junction nucleotides: 5. CDR3 sequence reads: CAWSELAATQETQYF. DNA of the CDR3: TGTGCCTGGAGTGAACTAGCGGCTACCCAAGAGACCCAGTACTTC. The full variable domain, with the rest looked up from reference TRBV30 and TRBJ2-5, is SQTIHQWPATLVQPVGSPLSLECTVEGTSNPNLYWYRQAAGRGLQLLFYSVGIGQISSEVPQNLSASRPQDRQFILSSKKLLLSDSGFYLCAWSELAATQETQYFGPGTRLLVL.